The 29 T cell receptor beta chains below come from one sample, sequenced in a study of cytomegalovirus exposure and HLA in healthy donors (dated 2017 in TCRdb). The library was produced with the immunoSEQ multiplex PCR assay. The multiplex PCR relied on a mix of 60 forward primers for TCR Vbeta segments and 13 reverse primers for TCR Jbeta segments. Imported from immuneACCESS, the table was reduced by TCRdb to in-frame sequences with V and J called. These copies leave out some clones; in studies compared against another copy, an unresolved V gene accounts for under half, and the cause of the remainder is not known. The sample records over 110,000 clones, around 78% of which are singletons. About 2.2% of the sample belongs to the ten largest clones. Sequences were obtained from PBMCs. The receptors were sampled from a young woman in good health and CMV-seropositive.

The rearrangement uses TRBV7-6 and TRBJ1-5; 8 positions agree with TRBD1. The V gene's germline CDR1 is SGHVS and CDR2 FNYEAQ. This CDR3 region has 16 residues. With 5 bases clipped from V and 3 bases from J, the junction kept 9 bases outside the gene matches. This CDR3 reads CASSLLGQGVNQPQHF. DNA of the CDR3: TGTGCCAGCAGCCTACTCGGACAGGGAGTCAATCAGCCCCAGCATTTT.

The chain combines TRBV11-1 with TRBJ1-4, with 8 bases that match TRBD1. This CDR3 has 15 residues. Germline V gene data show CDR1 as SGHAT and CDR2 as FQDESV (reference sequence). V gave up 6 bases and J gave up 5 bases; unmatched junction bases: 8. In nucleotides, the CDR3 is TGTGCCAGCAGTCAACCGGGACAGGCAAATGAAAAACTGTTTTTT. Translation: CASSQPGQANEKLFF.

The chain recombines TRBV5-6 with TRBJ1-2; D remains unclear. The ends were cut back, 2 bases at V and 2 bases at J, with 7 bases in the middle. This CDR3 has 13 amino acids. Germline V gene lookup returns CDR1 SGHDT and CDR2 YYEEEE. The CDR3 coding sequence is TGTGCCAGCAGCTTCAACCGGAACTATGGCTACACCTTC. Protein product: CASSFNRNYGYTF.

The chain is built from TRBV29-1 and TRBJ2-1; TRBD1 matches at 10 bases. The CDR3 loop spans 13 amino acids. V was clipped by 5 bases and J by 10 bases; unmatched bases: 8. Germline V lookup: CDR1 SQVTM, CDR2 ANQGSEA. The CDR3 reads CSVPGQGIREQFF. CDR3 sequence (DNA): TGCAGCGTTCCGGGACAGGGGATAAGGGAGCAGTTCTTC.

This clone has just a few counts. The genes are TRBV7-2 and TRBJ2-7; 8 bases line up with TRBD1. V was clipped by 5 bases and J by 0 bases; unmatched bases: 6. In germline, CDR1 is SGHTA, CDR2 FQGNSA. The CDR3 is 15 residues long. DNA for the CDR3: TGTGCCAGCAGCCCAGGCGGGACAGGCTCCTACGAGCAGTACTTC. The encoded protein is CASSPGGTGSYEQYF.

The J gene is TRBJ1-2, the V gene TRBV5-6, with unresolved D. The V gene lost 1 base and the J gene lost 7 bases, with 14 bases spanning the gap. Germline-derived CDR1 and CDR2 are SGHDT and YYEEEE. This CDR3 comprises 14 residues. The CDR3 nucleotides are TGTGCCAGCAGCTTGAGATTCCCGGTGTTTGGCTACACCTTC. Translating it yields CASSLRFPVFGYTF.

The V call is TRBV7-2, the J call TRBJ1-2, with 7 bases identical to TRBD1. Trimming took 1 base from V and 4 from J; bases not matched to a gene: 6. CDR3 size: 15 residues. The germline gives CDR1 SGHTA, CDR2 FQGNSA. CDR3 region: CASSLDRQGAYGYTF. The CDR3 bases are TGTGCCAGCAGCTTAGATAGACAGGGTGCCTATGGCTACACCTTC. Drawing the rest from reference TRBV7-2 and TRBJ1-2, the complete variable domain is GAGVSQSPSNKVTEKGKDVELRCDPISGHTALYWYRQSLGQGLEFLIYFQGNSAPDKSGLPSDRFSAERTGGSVSTLTIQRTQQEDSAVYLCASSLDRQGAYGYTFGSGTRLTVV.

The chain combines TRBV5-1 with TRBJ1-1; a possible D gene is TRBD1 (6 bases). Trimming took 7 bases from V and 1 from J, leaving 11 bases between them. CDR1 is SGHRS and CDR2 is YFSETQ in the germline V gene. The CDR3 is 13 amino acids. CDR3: CASAMGANTEAFF. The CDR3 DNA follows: TGCGCCAGCGCGATGGGGGCGAACACTGAAGCTTTCTTT.

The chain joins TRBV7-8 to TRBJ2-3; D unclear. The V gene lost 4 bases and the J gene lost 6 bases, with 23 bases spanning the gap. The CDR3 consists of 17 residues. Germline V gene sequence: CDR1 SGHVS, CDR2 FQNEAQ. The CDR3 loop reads CASSSLPGTPPGDTQYF. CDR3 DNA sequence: TGTGCCAGCAGCTCCCTCCCCGGCACCCCACCCGGGGATACGCAGTATTTT.

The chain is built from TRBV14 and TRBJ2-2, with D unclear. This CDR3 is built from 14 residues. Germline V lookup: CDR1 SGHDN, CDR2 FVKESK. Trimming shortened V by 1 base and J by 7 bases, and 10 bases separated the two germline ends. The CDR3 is CASSQVRGIGELFF. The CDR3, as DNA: TGTGCCAGCAGCCAAGTTAGAGGCATCGGGGAGCTGTTTTTT.

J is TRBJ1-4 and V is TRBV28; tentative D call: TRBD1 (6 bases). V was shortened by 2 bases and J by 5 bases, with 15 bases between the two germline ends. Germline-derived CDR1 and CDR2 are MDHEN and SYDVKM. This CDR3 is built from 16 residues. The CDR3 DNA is TGTGCCAGCAGTTTAATCGAGGCAGGGGAAAATGAAAAACTGTTTTTT. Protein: CASSLIEAGENEKLFF.

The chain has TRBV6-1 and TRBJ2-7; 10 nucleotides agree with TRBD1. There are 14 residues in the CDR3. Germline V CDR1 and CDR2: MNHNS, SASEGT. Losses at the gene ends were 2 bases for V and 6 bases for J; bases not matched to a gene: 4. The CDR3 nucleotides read TGTGCCAGCAGTGAAACGGGGGACAGGGGCGAGCAGTACTTC. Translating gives CASSETGDRGEQYF.

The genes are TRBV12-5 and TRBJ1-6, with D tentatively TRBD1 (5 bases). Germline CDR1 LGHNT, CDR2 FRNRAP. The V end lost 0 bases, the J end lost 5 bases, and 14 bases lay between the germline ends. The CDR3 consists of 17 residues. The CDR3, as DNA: TGTGCTAGTGGTTTGGTACGGGGAGGGGCCCATAATTCACCCCTCCACTTT. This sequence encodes CASGLVRGGAHNSPLHF.

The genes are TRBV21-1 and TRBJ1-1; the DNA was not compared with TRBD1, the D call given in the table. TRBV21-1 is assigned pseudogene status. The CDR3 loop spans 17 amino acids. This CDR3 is CASSKALSGARITEAFF. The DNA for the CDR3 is TGTGCCAGCAGCAAAGCCCTGTCAGGGGCGCGGATCACTGAAGCTTTCTTT.

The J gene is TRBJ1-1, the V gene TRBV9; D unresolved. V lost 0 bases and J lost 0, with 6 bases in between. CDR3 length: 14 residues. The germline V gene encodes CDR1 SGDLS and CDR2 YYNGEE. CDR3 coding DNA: TGTGCCAGCAGCGTAGGGGCCCTGAACACTGAAGCTTTCTTT. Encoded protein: CASSVGALNTEAFF.

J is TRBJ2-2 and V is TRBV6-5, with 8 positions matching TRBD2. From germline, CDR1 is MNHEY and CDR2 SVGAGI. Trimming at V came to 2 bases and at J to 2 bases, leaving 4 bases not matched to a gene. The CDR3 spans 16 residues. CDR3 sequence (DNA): TGTGCCAGCAGTTACCGGGGGGGCGGTAACACCGGGGAGCTGTTTTTT. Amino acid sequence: CASSYRGGGNTGELFF.

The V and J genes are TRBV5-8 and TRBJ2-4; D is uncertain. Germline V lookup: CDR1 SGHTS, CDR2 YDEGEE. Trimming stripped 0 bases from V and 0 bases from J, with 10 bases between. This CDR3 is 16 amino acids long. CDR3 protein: CASSLATVVAKNIQYF. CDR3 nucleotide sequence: TGTGCCAGCAGCTTGGCTACAGTAGTAGCCAAAAACATTCAGTACTTC.

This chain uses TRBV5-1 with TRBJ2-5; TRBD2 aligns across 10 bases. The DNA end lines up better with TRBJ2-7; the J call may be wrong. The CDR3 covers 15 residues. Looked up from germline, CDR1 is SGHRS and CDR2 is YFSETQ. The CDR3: CASSIAGGLLVEQYF. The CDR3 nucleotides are TGCGCCAGCAGCATAGCGGGGGGCCTCCTTGTCGAGCAGTACTTC.

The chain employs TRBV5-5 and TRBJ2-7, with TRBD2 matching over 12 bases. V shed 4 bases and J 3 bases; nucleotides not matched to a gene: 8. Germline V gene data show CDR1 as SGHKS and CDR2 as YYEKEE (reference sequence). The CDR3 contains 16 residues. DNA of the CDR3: TGTGCCAGCAGCCCAAGACTAGCGGGGGCTATCTACGAGCAGTACTTC. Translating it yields CASSPRLAGAIYEQYF.

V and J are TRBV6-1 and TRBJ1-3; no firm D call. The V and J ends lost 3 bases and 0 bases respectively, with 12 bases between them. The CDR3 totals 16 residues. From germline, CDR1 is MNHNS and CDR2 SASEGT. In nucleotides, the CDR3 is TGTGCCAGCAGTGATGAGGGCATTCGCTCTGGAAACACCATATATTTT. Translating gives CASSDEGIRSGNTIYF.

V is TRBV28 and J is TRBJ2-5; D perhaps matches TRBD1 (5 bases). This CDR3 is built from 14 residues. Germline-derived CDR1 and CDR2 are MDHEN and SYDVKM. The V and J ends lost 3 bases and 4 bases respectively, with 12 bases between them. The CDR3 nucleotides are TGTGCCAGCAGTTTGCCAGGGTTGGGAGAGACCCAGTACTTC. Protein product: CASSLPGLGETQYF.

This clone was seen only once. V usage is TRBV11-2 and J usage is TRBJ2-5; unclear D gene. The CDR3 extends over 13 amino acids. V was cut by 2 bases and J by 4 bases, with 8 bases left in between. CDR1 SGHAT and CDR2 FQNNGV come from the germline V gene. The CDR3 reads CASSLSPGETQYF. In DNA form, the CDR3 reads TGTGCCAGCAGCTTAAGTCCAGGAGAGACCCAGTACTTC.

In DNA form, the CDR3 reads TGTGCCAGCAGCTCTTCTAGCGGGGGGGCGTACGAGCAGTACTTC. This translates into CASSSSSGGAYEQYF. The chain couples TRBV13 to TRBJ2-7; TRBD2 matches at 12 bases. The CDR3 length is 15 residues. The germline gives CDR1 PRHDT, CDR2 FYEKMQ (reference sequence). J lost 4 bases, V lost 4 bases, and 5 bases had no gene match.

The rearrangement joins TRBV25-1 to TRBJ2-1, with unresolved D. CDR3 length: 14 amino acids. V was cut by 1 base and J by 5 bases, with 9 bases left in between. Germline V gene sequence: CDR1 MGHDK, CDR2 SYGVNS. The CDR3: CASSESTDDNEQFF. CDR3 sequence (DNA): TGTGCCAGCAGTGAATCAACAGACGACAATGAGCAGTTCTTC.

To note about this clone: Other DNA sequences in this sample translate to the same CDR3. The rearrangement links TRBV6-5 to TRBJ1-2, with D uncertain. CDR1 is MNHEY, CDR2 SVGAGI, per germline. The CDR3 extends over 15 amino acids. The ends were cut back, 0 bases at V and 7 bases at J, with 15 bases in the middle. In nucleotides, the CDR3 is TGTGCCAGCAGTTACTCAACCGGGTCTGACGGTGGCTACACCTTC. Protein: CASSYSTGSDGGYTF.

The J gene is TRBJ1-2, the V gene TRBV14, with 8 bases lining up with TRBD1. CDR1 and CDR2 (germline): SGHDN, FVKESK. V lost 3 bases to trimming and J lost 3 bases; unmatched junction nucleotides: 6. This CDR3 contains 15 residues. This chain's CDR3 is CASSQLAGGDYGYTF. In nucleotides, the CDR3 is TGTGCCAGCAGCCAGTTGGCAGGGGGCGACTATGGCTACACCTTC.

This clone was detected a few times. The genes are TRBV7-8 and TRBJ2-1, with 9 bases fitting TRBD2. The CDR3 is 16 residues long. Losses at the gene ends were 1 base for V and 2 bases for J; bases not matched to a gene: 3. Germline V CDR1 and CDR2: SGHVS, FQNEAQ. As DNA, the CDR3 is TGTGCCAGCAGCTTAGGGGGCGGGGGGGCCTACAATGAGCAGTTCTTC. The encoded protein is CASSLGGGGAYNEQFF.

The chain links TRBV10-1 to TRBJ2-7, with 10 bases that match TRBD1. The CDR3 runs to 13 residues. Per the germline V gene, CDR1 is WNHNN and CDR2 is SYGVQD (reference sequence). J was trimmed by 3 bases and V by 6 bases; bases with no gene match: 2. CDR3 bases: TGCGCCAGCAGCCGGGACAGGGGCTACGAGCAGTACTTC. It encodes CASSRDRGYEQYF.

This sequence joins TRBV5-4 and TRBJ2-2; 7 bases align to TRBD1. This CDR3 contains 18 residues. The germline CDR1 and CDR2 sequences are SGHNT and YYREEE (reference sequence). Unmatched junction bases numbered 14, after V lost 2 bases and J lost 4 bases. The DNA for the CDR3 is TGTGCCAGCAGCTTCGATCCCTCCTTCGGGACAGCCACCGGGGAGCTGTTTTTT. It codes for CASSFDPSFGTATGELFF.